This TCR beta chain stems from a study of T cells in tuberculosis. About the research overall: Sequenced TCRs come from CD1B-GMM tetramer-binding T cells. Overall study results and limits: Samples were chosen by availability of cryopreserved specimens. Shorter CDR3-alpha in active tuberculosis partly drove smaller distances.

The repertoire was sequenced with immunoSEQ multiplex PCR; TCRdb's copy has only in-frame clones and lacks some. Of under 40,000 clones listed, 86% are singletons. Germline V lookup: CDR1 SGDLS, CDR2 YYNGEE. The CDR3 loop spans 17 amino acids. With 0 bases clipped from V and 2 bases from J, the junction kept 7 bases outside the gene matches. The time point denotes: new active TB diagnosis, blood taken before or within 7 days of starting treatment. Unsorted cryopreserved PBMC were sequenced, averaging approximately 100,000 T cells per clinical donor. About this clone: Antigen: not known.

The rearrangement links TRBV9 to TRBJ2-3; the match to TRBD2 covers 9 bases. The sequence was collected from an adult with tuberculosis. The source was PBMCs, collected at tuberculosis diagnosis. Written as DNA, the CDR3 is TGTGCCAGCAGCGTAGCTACGGGACTAGCCCCCACAGATACGCAGTATTTT. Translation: CASSVATGLAPTDTQYF.